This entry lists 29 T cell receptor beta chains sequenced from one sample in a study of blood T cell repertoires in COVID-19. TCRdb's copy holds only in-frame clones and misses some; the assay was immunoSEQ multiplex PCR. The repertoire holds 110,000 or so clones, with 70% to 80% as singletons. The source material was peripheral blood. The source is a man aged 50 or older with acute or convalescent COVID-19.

CDR3 in amino acids: CASSWTGLNQPQHF. CDR3 bases: TGTGCCAGCAGTTGGACAGGTTTGAATCAGCCCCAGCATTTT. The rearrangement links TRBV28 to TRBJ1-5; 7 bases align to TRBD1. CDR1 is MDHEN, CDR2 SYDVKM, per germline. CDR3 length: 14 residues. J gave up 4 bases and V 4 bases, and 4 bases lay outside the gene matches.

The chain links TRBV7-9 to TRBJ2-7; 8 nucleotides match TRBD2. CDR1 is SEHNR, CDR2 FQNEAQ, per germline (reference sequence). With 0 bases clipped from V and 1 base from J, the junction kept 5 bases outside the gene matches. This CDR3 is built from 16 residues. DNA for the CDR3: TGTGCCAGCAGCTTAGCAGGCGGGAGGCCATCCTACGAGCAGTACTTC. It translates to CASSLAGGRPSYEQYF.

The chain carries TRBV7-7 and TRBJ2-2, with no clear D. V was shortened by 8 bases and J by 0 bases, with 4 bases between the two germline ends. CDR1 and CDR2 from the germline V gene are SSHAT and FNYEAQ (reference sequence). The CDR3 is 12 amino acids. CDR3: CASQTNTGELFF. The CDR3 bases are TGTGCCAGCCAGACGAACACCGGGGAGCTGTTTTTT. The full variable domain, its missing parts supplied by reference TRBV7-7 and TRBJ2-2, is GAGVSQSPRYKVTKRGQDVTLRCDPISSHATLYWYQQALGQGPEFLTYFNYEAQPDKSGLPSDRFSAERPEGSISTLTIQRTEQRDSAMYRCASQTNTGELFFGEGSRLTVL.

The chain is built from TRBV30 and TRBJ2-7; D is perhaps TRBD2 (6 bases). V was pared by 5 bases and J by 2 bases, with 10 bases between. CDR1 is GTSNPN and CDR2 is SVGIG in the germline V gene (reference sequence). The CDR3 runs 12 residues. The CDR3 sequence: CAWATGAYEQYF. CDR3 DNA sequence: TGTGCCTGGGCCACGGGGGCCTACGAGCAGTACTTC.

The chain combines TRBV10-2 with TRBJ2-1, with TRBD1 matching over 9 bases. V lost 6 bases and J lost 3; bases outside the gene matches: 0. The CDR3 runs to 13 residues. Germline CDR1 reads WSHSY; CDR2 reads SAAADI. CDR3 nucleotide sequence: TGCGCCAGCAGGACAGGGGGCTACAATGAGCAGTTCTTC. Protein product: CASRTGGYNEQFF.

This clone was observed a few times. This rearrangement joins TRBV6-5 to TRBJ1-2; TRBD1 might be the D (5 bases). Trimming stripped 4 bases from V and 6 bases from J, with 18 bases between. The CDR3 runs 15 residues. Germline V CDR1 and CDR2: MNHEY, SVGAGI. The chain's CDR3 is CASSSEGTDFNGYTF. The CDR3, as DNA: TGTGCCAGCAGTTCCGAAGGGACTGATTTTAATGGCTACACCTTC.

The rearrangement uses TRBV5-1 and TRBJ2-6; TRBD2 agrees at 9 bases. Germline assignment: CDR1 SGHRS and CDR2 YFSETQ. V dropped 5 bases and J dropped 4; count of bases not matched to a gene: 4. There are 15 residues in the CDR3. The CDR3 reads CASSILAGGANVLTF. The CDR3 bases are TGCGCCAGCAGTATCCTAGCGGGAGGGGCCAACGTCCTGACTTTC.

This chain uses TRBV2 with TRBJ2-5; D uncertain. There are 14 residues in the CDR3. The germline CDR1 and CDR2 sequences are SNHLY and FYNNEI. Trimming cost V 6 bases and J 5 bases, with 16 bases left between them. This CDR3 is CASRNRVPWETQYF. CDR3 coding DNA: TGTGCCAGCAGGAACAGAGTTCCCTGGGAGACCCAGTACTTC.

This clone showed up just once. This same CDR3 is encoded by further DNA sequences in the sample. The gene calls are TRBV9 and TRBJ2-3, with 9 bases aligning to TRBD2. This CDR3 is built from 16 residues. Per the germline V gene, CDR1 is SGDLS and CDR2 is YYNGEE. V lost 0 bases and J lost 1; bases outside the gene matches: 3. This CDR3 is CASSVGAGGGTDTQYF. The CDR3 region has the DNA TGTGCCAGCAGCGTAGGGGCGGGAGGGGGCACAGATACGCAGTATTTT. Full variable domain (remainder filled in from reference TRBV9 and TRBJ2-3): DSGVTQTPKHLITATGQRVTLRCSPRSGDLSVYWYQQSLDQGLQFLIQYYNGEERAKGNILERFSAQQFPDLHSELNLSSLELGDSALYFCASSVGAGGGTDTQYFGPGTRLTVL.

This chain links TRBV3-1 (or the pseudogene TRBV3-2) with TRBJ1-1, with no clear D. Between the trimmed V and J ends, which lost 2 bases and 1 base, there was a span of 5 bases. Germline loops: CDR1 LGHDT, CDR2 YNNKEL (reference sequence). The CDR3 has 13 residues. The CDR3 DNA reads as TGTGCCAGCAGCCAACGACAGAACACTGAAGCTTTCTTT. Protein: CASSQRQNTEAFF.

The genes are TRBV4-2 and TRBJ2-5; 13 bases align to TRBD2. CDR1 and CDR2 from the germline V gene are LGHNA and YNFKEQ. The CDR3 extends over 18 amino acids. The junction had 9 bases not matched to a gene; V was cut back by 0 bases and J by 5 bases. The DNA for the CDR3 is TGTGCCAGCAGCCAAGATGGCATCCCGGGACTAGCGGGGGAGACCCAGTACTTC. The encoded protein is CASSQDGIPGLAGETQYF.

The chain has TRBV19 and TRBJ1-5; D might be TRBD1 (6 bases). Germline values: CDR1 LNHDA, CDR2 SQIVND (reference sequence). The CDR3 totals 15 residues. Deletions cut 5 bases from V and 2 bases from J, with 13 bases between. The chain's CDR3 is CASSAGGGGNQPQHF. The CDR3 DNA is TGTGCCAGTAGTGCGGGGGGGGGCGGCAATCAGCCCCAGCATTTT.

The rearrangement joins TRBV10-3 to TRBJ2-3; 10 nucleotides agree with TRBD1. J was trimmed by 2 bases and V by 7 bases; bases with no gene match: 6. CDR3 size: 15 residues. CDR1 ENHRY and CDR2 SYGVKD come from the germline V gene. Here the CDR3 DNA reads TGTGCCATCATCCTGGACAGGGGGTTCACAGATACGCAGTATTTT. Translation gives CAIILDRGFTDTQYF.

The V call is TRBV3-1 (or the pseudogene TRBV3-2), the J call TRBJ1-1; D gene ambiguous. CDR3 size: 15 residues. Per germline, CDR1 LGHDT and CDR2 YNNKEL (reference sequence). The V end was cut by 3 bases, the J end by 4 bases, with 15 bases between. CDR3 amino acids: CASSHVSGGITEAFF. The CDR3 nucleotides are TGTGCCAGCAGCCATGTTTCGGGAGGTATCACTGAAGCTTTCTTT.

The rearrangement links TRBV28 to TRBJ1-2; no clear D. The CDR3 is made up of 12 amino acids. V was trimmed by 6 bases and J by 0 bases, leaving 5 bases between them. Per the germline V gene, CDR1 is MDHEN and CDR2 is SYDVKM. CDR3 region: CASRTANYGYTF. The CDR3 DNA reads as TGTGCCAGCAGAACAGCTAACTATGGCTACACCTTC.

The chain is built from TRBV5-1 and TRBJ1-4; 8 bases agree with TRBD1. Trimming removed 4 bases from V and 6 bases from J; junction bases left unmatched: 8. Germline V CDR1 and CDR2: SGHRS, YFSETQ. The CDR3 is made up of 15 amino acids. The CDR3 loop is CASSPEGRGHEKLFF. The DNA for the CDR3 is TGCGCCAGCAGCCCGGAGGGCAGGGGGCATGAAAAACTGTTTTTT.

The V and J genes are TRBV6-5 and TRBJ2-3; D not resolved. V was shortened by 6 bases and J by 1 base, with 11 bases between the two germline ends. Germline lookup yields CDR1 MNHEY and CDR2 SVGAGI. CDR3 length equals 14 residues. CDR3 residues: CASSLTVGTDTQYF. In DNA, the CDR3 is TGTGCCAGCAGCTTAACGGTAGGCACAGATACGCAGTATTTT.

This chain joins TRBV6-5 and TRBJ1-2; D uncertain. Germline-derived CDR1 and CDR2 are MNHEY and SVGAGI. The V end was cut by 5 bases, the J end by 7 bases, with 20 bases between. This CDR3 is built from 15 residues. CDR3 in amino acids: CASSTDTYPGGGYTF. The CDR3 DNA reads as TGTGCCAGCAGTACAGACACCTACCCGGGAGGTGGCTACACCTTC.

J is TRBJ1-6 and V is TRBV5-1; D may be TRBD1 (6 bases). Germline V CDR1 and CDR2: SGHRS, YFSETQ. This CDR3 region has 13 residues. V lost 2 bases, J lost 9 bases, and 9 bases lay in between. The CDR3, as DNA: TGCGCCAGCAGCTTCCGGGACACTTCACCCCTCCACTTT. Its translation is CASSFRDTSPLHF.

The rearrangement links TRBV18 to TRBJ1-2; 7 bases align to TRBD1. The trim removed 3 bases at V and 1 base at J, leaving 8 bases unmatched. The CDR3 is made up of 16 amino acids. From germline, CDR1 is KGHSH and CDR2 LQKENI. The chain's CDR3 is CASSPDVTGLNYGYTF. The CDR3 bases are TGTGCCAGCTCACCGGACGTGACAGGGCTTAACTATGGCTACACCTTC. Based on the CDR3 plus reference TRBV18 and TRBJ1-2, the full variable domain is NAGVMQNPRHLVRRRGQEARLRCSPMKGHSHVYWYRQLPEEGLKFMVYLQKENIIDESGMPKERFSAEFPKEGPSILRIQQVVRGDSAAYFCASSPDVTGLNYGYTFGSGTRLTVV.

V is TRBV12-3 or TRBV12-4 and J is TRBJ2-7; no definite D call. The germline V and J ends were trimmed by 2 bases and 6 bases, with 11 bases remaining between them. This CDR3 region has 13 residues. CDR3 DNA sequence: TGTGCCAGCAGTTTACAGGCCACCGGCGAGCAGTACTTC. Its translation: CASSLQATGEQYF.

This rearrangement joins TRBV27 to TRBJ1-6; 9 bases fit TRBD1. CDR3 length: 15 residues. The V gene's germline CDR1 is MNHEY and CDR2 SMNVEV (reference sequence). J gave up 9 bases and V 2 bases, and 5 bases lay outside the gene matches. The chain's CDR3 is CASSLTGTGSSPLHF. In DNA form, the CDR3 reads TGTGCCAGCAGTTTAACCGGGACAGGGAGTTCACCCCTCCACTTT.

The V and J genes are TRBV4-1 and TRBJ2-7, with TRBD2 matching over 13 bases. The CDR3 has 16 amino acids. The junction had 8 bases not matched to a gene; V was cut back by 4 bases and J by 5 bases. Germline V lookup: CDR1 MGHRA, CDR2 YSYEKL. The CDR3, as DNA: TGCGCCAGCAGCCCATTAACAGGACTAGCGGGAGACGAGCAGTACTTC. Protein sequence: CASSPLTGLAGDEQYF.

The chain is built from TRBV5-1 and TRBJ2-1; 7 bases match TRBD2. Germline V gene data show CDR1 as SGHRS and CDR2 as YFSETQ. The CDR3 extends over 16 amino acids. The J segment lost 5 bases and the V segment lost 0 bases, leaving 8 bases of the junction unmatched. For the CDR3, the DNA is TGCGCCAGCAGCTTGGAGGGAGGGCCTTGGGACAATGAGCAGTTCTTC. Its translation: CASSLEGGPWDNEQFF.

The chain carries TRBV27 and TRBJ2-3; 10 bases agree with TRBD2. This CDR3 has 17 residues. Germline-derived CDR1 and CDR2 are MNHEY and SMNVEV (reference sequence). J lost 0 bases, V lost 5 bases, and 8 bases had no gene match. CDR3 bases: TGTGCCAGCAGTCCGATGGGGGGACTAGCGAGCACAGATACGCAGTATTTT. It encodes CASSPMGGLASTDTQYF.

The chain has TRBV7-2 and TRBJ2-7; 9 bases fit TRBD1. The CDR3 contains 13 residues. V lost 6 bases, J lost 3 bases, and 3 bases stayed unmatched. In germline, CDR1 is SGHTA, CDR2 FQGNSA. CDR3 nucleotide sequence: TGTGCCAGCAGACCGACAGGGGGCTACGAGCAGTACTTC. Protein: CASRPTGGYEQYF.

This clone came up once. The CDR3 sequence is CASSSRAGFWGGYTF. In DNA form, the CDR3 reads TGTGCCAGCAGTTCCAGGGCGGGATTCTGGGGTGGCTACACCTTC. V and J are TRBV6-5 and TRBJ1-2; tentative D call: TRBD1 (5 bases). The V gene lost 4 bases and the J gene lost 7 bases, with 19 bases spanning the gap. The CDR3 sequence is 15 residues long. CDR1 MNHEY and CDR2 SVGAGI come from the germline V gene.

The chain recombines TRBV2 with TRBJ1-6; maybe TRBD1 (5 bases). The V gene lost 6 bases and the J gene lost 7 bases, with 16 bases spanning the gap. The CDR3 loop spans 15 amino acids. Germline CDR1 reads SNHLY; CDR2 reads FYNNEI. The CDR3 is CASRHKGLNNSPLHF. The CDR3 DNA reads TGTGCCAGCAGACACAAGGGACTGAACAATTCACCCCTCCACTTT. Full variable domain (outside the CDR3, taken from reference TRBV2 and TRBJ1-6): EPEVTQTPSHQVTQMGQEVILRCVPISNHLYFYWYRQILGQKVEFLVSFYNNEISEKSEIFDDQFSVERPDGSNFTLKIRSTKLEDSAMYFCASRHKGLNNSPLHFGNGTRLTVT.

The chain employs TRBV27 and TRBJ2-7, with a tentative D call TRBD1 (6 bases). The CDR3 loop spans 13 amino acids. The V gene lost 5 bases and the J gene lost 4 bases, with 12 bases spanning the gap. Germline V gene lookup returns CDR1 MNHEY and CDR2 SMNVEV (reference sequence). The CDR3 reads CASSPVRGYEQYF. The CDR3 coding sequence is TGTGCCAGCAGTCCAGTTAGGGGGTACGAGCAGTACTTC.